Listed here is a single T cell receptor (beta chain). Each donor gave approximately 9.5 milliliters of peripheral blood. V lost 0 bases to trimming and J lost 4 bases; unmatched junction nucleotides: 2. Germline V gene data show CDR1 as KGHSH and CDR2 as LQKENI. This CDR3 is 15 amino acids long. Combining a sample-barcoded 5' primer with a J-beta primer mix, a second PCR ran for roughly 7 to 11 cycles. TCRdb processed the 5' RACE reads anew with MiXCR; each CDR3 protein has one entry. The repertoire holds some 1.8 million distinct CDR3 sequences, roughly two fifths seen once, with roughly 23% in the top ten. The source of the sample is a study of blood T cells in healthy people across ages.

This TCR derives from a human donor in good health. Sample: blood. The chain links TRBV18 to TRBJ2-3, with TRBD2 identical over 9 bases. The CDR3 region is CASSPPAGGSDTQYF. The CDR3 DNA reads TGTGCCAGCTCACCACCCGCGGGGGGGTCAGATACGCAGTATTTT.